This T cell receptor (beta chain) was sequenced in a study of glioma-infiltrating T cells. Regarding the study as a whole: CDR3 overlap between tissue and blood was very small. Tissue-blood divergence was below expectation in non-neoplastic patients, above in gliomas.

V lost 1 base, J lost 3 bases, and 6 bases lay in between. CDR3 length equals 14 residues. The V gene's germline CDR1 is LGHNA and CDR2 YNFKEQ. The iRepertoire nested amplicon-rescue multiplex PCR amplified TCR alpha and beta CDR3s from RNA. For one-step reverse transcription and amplification, 100-400 ng of tissue mRNA or PBMC total RNA was used. TCRdb reprocessed the multiplex PCR reads with MiXCR, giving one entry per CDR3 protein. The sample has around 10,000 distinct CDR3 sequences, roughly 53% seen once. About this clonotype: What it binds is not known.

This clonotype was obtained from a human donor with low-grade glioma or glioblastoma, undergoing nonglioma brain surgery, or in good health (not recorded which). The specimen was glioma tissue, nonneoplastic brain tissue, or PBMCs (not recorded which). The chain employs TRBV4-2 and TRBJ2-2; D possibly corresponds to TRBD2 (6 bases). CDR3 loop: CASSQAGDTGELFF. The CDR3 DNA is TGTGCCAGCAGCCAAGCGGGAGACACCGGGGAGCTGTTTTTT.